This T cell receptor (beta chain) derives from a study of blood T cell repertoires in COVID-19. Across the whole study: Nucleic acid was either cDNA or gDNA, and it came from T cells, B-cell-depleted T cells, or PBMCs.

Trimming cost V 3 bases and J 9 bases; bases outside gene matches: 8. Germline-derived CDR1 and CDR2 are KGHSH and LQKENI. This CDR3 region has 15 residues. Original data processing: Reference gene primer amplification yielded estimated nucleated cell counts. Data came from immunoSEQ multiplex PCR; TCRdb stores just in-frame clones and leaves some out. That table furnishes V, J and clone size, whereas the DNA furnished D and trimming. This table holds about 200,000 clones, over 80% found once. This clone was seen only once. The TCR originated in a man aged 40-55 years with acute or convalescent COVID-19. The chain carries TRBV18 and TRBJ2-1, with TRBD2 matching over 10 bases. What was sequenced was peripheral blood. CDR3 DNA: TGTGCCAGCTCACCTCTAGCGGGAGATGAGGGTGAGCAGTTCTTC. Amino acids: CASSPLAGDEGEQFF.